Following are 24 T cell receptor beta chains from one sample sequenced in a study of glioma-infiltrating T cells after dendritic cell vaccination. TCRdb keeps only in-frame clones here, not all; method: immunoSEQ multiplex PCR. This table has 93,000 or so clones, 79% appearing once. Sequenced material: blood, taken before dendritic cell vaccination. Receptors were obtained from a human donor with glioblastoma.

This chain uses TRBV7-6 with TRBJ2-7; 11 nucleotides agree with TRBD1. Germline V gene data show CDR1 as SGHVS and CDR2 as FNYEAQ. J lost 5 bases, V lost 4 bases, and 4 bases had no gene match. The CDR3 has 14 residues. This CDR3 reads CASSSGQGANEQYF. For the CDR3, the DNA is TGTGCCAGCAGCTCCGGACAGGGGGCAAACGAGCAGTACTTC. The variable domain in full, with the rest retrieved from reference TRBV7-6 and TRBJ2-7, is GAGVSQSPRYKVTKRGQDVALRCDPISGHVSLYWYRQALGQGPEFLTYFNYEAQQDKSGLPNDRFSAERPEGSISTLTIQRTEQRDSAMYRCASSSGQGANEQYFGPGTRLTVT.

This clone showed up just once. CDR3 in DNA: TGTGCCAGCAGCTTGGGTGGGACTAGCGGGAGTGATACGCAGTATTTT. This sequence encodes CASSLGGTSGSDTQYF. This sequence joins TRBV5-4 and TRBJ2-3, with 14 bases matching TRBD2. The CDR3 covers 16 residues. The germline V gene encodes CDR1 SGHNT and CDR2 YYREEE (reference sequence). Trimming cost V 0 bases and J 6 bases; bases outside gene matches: 3.

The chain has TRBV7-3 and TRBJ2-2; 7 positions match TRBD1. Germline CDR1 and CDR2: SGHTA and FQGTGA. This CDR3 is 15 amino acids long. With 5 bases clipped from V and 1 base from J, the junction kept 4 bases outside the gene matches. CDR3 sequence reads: CASSKGDRNTGELFF. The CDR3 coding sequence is TGTGCCAGCAGCAAGGGGGACAGGAACACCGGGGAGCTGTTTTTT.

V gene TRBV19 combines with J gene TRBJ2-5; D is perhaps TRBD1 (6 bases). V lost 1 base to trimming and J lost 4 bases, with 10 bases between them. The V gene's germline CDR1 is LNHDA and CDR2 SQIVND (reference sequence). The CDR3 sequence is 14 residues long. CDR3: CASSIGGGGETQYF. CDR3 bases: TGTGCCAGTAGTATAGGAGGGGGTGGAGAGACCCAGTACTTC.

CDR3 nucleotides: TGCGCCAGCAGCTTGGGCGCAGGGTTCGACACAGATACGCAGTATTTT. Translated, it gives CASSLGAGFDTDTQYF. The chain combines TRBV5-1 with TRBJ2-3, with D perhaps TRBD1 (5 bases). The V gene's germline CDR1 is SGHRS and CDR2 YFSETQ. CDR3 length: 16 residues. The V and J ends lost 0 bases and 2 bases respectively, with 13 bases between them.

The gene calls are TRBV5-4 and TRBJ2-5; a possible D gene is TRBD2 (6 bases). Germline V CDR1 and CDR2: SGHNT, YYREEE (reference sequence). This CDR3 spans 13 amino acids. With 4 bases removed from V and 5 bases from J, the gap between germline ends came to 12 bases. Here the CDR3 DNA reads TGTGCCAGCAGCCCTGCCGGGGGTGAGACCCAGTACTTC. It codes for CASSPAGGETQYF.

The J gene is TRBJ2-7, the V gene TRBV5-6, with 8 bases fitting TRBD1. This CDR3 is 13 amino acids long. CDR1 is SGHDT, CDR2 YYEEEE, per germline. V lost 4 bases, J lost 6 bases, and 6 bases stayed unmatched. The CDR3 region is CASSPTGTGEQYF. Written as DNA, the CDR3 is TGTGCCAGCAGCCCCACAGGGACAGGCGAGCAGTACTTC.

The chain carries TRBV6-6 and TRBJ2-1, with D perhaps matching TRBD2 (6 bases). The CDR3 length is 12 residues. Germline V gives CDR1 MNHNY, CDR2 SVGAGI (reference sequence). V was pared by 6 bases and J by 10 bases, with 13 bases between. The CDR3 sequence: CASSPGVGEQFF. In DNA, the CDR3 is TGTGCCAGCAGCCCGGGGGTAGGAGAGCAGTTCTTC.

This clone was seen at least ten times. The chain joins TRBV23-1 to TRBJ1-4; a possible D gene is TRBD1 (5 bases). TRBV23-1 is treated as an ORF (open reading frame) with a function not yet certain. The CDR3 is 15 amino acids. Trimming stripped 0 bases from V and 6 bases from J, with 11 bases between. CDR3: CASSQSRQGDEKLFF. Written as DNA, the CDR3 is TGCGCCAGCAGTCAATCGCGGCAGGGTGATGAAAAACTGTTTTTT.

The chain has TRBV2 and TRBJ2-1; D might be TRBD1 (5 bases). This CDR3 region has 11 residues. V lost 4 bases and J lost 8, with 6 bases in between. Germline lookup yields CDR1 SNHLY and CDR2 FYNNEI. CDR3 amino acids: CASSARDEQFF. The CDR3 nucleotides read TGTGCCAGCAGTGCCAGGGATGAGCAGTTCTTC.

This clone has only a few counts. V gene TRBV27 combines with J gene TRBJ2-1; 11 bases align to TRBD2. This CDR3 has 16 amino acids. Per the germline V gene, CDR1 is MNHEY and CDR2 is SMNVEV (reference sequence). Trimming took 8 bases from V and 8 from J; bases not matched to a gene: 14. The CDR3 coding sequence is TGTGCCAGCGCATGGAGGGGACTAGCGGTGAGGGATGAGCAGTTCTTC. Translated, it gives CASAWRGLAVRDEQFF.

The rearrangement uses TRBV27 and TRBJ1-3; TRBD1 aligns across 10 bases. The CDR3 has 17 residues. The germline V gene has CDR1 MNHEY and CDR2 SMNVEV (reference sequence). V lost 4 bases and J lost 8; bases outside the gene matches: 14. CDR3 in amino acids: CASSSRGQGGFLDTIYF. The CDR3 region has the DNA TGTGCCAGCAGTTCCCGAGGACAGGGGGGCTTCTTGGACACCATATATTTT.

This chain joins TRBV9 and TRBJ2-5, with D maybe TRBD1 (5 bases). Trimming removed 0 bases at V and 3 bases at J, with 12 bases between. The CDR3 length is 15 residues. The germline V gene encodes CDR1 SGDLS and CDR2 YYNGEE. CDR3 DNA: TGTGCCAGCAGCGTAGGATCACAGGCCGAAGAGACCCAGTACTTC. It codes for CASSVGSQAEETQYF.

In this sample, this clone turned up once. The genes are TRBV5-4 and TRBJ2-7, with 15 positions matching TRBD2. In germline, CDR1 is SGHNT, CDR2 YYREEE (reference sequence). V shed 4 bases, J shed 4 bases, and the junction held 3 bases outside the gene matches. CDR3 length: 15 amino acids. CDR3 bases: TGTGCCAGCAGCCGTGGACTAGCGGGGGGGTACGAGCAGTACTTC. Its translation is CASSRGLAGGYEQYF. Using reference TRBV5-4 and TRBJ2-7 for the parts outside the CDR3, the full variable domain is ETGVTQSPTHLIKTRGQQVTLRCSSQSGHNTVSWYQQALGQGPQFIFQYYREEENGRGNFPPRFSGLQFPNYSSELNVNALELDDSALYLCASSRGLAGGYEQYFGPGTRLTVT.

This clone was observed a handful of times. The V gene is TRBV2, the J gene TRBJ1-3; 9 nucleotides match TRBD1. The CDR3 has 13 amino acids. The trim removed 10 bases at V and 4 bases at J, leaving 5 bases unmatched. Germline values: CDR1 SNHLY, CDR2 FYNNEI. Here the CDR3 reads CAMGQGDGNTIYF. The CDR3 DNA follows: TGTGCCATGGGACAGGGAGACGGAAACACCATATATTTT. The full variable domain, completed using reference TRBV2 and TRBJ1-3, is EPEVTQTPSHQVTQMGQEVILRCVPISNHLYFYWYRQILGQKVEFLVSFYNNEISEKSEIFDDQFSVERPDGSNFTLKIRSTKLEDSAMYFCAMGQGDGNTIYFGEGSWLTVV.

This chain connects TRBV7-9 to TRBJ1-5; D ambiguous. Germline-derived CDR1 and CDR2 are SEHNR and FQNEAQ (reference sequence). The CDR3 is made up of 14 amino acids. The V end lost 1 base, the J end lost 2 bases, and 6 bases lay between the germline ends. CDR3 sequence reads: CASSLGTGNQPQHF. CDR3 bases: TGTGCCAGCAGCTTAGGCACAGGCAATCAGCCCCAGCATTTT. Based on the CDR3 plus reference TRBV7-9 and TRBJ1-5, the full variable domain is DTGVSQNPRHKITKRGQNVTFRCDPISEHNRLYWYRQTLGQGPEFLTYFQNEAQLEKSRLLSDRFSAERPKGSFSTLEIQRTEQGDSAMYLCASSLGTGNQPQHFGDGTRLSIL.

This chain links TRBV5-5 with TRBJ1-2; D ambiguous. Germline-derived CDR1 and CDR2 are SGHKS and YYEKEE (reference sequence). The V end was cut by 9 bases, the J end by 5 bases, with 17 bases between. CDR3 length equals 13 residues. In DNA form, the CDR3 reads TGTGCCACCTCACCAGAAGTTACGTATGGCTACACCTTC. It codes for CATSPEVTYGYTF.

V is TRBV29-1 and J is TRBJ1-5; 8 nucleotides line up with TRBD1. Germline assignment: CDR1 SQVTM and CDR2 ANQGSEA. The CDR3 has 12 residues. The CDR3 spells CSAGGSNQPQHF. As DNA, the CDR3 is TGCAGTGCAGGGGGCAGCAATCAGCCCCAGCATTTT.

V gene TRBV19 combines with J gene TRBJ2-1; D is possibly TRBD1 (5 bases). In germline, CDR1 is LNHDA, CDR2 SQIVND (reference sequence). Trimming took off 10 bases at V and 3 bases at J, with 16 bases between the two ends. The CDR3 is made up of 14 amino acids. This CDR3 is CANPRRRGYNEQFF. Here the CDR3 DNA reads TGTGCCAACCCGAGACGTAGGGGCTACAATGAGCAGTTCTTC. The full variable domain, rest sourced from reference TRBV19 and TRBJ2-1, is DGGITQSPKYLFRKEGQNVTLSCEQNLNHDAMYWYRQDPGQGLRLIYYSQIVNDFQKGDIAEGYSVSREKKESFPLTVTSAQKNPTAFYLCANPRRRGYNEQFFGPGTRLTVL.

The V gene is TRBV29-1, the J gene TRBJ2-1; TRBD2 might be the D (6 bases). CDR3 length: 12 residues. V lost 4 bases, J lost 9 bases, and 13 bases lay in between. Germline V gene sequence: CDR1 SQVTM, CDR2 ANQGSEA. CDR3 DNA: TGCAGCGTTGGAATGGCGGGACTTGAGCAGTTCTTC. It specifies CSVGMAGLEQFF.

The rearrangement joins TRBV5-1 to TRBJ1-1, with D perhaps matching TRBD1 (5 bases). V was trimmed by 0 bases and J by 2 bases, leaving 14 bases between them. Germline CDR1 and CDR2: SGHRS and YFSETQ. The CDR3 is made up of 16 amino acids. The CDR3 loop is CASSLGGGKINTEAFF. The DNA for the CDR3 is TGCGCCAGCAGCTTGGGGGGCGGGAAGATTAACACTGAAGCTTTCTTT.

The CDR3 sequence is CASSEAGTMNTEAFF. CDR3 nucleotides: TGTGCCAGCAGCGAAGCGGGGACTATGAACACTGAAGCTTTCTTT. This chain links TRBV9 with TRBJ1-1, with a possible D match to TRBD1 (5 bases). CDR1 and CDR2 from the germline V gene are SGDLS and YYNGEE. The CDR3 runs to 15 residues. Deletions cut 3 bases from V and 0 bases from J, with 12 bases between.

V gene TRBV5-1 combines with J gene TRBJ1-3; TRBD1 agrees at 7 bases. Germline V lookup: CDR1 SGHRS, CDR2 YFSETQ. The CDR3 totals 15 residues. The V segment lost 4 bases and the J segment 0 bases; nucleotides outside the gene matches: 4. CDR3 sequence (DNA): TGCGCCAGCAGCCAGGGACAGAGCTCTGGAAACACCATATATTTT. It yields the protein CASSQGQSSGNTIYF.

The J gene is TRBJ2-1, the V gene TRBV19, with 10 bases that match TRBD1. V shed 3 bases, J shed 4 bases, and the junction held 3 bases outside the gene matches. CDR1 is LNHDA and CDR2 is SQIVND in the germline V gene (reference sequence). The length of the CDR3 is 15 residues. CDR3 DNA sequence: TGTGCCAGTAGTATGGGACAGGGGCCTTACAATGAGCAGTTCTTC. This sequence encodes CASSMGQGPYNEQFF.